The 7 T cell receptor beta chains given below trace back to one sample, sequenced in a study of blood T cell repertoires in COVID-19. Assay used: immunoSEQ multiplex PCR; TCRdb lists only in-frame clones, some missing. The sample has almost 200,000 clones, around 79% seen once. What was sequenced was peripheral blood. Receptors originate from a woman aged 40 to 50 with COVID-19, enrolled during active disease.

In nucleotides, the CDR3 is TGTGCCATCAGTGAGAGGGGGACAGGGGTCTTTGGGTATGGCTACACCTTC. Encoded protein: CAISERGTGVFGYGYTF. The V gene is TRBV10-3, the J gene TRBJ1-2; 10 nucleotides align to TRBD1. Germline values: CDR1 ENHRY, CDR2 SYGVKD. The CDR3 covers 17 residues. V shed 2 bases, J shed 5 bases, and the junction held 11 bases outside the gene matches.

The V and J genes are TRBV7-2 and TRBJ2-7; 7 nucleotides line up with TRBD2. This CDR3 comprises 15 residues. The J segment lost 0 bases and the V segment lost 6 bases, leaving 8 bases of the junction unmatched. Germline V gene lookup returns CDR1 SGHTA and CDR2 FQGNSA. The CDR3 bases are TGTGCCAGCAGGGAGCGGGGAATCCCCTCCTACGAGCAGTACTTC. This encodes CASRERGIPSYEQYF.

J is TRBJ2-7 and V is TRBV6-5; 8 bases map to TRBD1. The CDR3 is made up of 14 amino acids. Losses at the gene ends were 6 bases for V and 1 base for J; bases not matched to a gene: 5. Germline V CDR1 and CDR2: MNHEY, SVGAGI. DNA for the CDR3: TGTGCCAGCAGCCAGGGGGCAGGGTCCTACGAGCAGTACTTC. It is translated as CASSQGAGSYEQYF.

Regarding this clone: Additional DNA sequences in this sample encode the identical CDR3. This chain joins TRBV5-4 and TRBJ2-3; D is possibly TRBD1 (6 bases). Trimming removed 1 base at V and 3 bases at J, with 12 bases between. The CDR3 contains 15 residues. Germline CDR1 and CDR2: SGHNT and YYREEE (reference sequence). The CDR3 loop reads CASSLPGQGTDTQYF. The CDR3 DNA reads as TGTGCCAGCAGCTTGCCGGGTCAGGGGACAGATACGCAGTATTTT.

The chain uses TRBV7-9 and TRBJ1-6; TRBD1 matches 7 bases. The V and J ends lost 7 bases and 7 bases, in that order; junction bases with no gene match: 10. The length of the CDR3 is 15 residues. The germline CDR1 and CDR2 sequences are SEHNR and FQNEAQ (reference sequence). CDR3 region: CASTPSGTENSPLHF. The CDR3 DNA reads as TGTGCCAGCACCCCTTCCGGGACAGAGAATTCACCCCTCCACTTT.

This clone was counted at least ten times. The CDR3 sequence is CASSLTSGGNTGELFF. CDR3 nucleotides: TGTGCCAGCAGCCTAACTAGCGGGGGAAACACCGGGGAGCTGTTTTTT. The V and J genes are TRBV7-9 and TRBJ2-2; 11 nucleotides match TRBD2. The CDR3 is 16 amino acids. The V and J ends lost 5 bases and 2 bases, in that order; junction bases with no gene match: 4. Germline values: CDR1 SEHNR, CDR2 FQNEAQ (reference sequence).

The J gene is TRBJ2-7, the V gene TRBV6-1, with D unclear. V was trimmed by 2 bases and J by 2 bases, leaving 7 bases between them. This CDR3 spans 13 amino acids. Germline loops: CDR1 MNHNS, CDR2 SASEGT. The CDR3 here is CASSEWAAYEQYF. CDR3 coding DNA: TGTGCCAGCAGTGAATGGGCAGCCTACGAGCAGTACTTC.